The 20 T cell receptor beta chains below all came from one sample that was sequenced in a study of T cell responses to AZD1222 COVID-19 vaccine. Profiled with immunoSEQ multiplex PCR; TCRdb holds only in-frame clones, not every one. The sample consists of some 160,000 clones, 85% to 95% of them appearing once. Source: peripheral blood, taken on day 0 of AZD1222 vaccination. These receptors came from an adult in good health.

This chain joins TRBV7-8 and TRBJ1-5; D may be TRBD1 (6 bases). This CDR3 is built from 14 residues. Germline V gene sequence: CDR1 SGHVS, CDR2 FQNEAQ. The V gene lost 4 bases and the J gene lost 6 bases, with 13 bases spanning the gap. CDR3 DNA sequence: TGTGCCAGCAGCTCACAGGGTGGGGTTCAGCCCCAGCATTTT. This sequence encodes CASSSQGGVQPQHF.

The chain recombines TRBV7-2 with TRBJ2-3; D is unclear. The CDR3 is 12 residues long. Germline assignment: CDR1 SGHTA and CDR2 FQGNSA. V dropped 2 bases and J dropped 5 bases, with 5 bases sitting between them. In DNA form, the CDR3 reads TGTGCCAGCAGCTTATCGGTAGATACGCAGTATTTT. The encoded protein is CASSLSVDTQYF.

Note on this clone: The identical CDR3 is also encoded by other nucleotide sequences in the sample. The genes are TRBV2 and TRBJ1-1; a weak D match, TRBD1 (6 bases). The CDR3 has 13 residues. Germline V gene sequence: CDR1 SNHLY, CDR2 FYNNEI. Trimming took 4 bases from V and 1 from J, leaving 7 bases between them. CDR3 in DNA: TGTGCCAGCAGTGGGACAGCGAACACTGAAGCTTTCTTT. Amino acid sequence: CASSGTANTEAFF.

The chain joins TRBV6-5 to TRBJ1-3; D possibly corresponds to TRBD1 (6 bases). Trimming pared 10 bases from V and 3 bases from J, leaving 19 bases between. This CDR3 has 15 amino acids. Germline V gene data show CDR1 as MNHEY and CDR2 as SVGAGI. The CDR3 loop reads CATALQGKSGNTIYF. DNA for the CDR3: TGTGCCACCGCCCTCCAGGGGAAGAGTGGAAACACCATATATTTT.

This clone was recorded only once. The genes are TRBV5-8 and TRBJ2-7, with D perhaps TRBD1 (6 bases). V shed 4 bases and J shed 6 bases, with 23 bases lying between them. Germline V gene data show CDR1 as SGHTS and CDR2 as YDEGEE. The CDR3 contains 16 residues. CDR3 sequence: CASSPAIMNRVGEQYF. In nucleotides, the CDR3 is TGTGCCAGCAGCCCCGCGATCATGAACAGGGTCGGCGAGCAGTACTTC.

The CDR3 nucleotides are TGTGCCAGCAGCCAACAGGGCCCTAGCACAGATACGCAGTATTTT. This gives the protein CASSQQGPSTDTQYF. This chain connects TRBV6-5 to TRBJ2-3; the D gene is possibly TRBD1 (6 bases). V was pared by 6 bases and J by 0 bases, with 13 bases between. Germline V gene lookup returns CDR1 MNHEY and CDR2 SVGAGI. The CDR3 loop spans 15 amino acids.

The V gene is TRBV28, the J gene TRBJ1-1, with no clear D. This CDR3 has 12 residues. Germline CDR1 reads MDHEN; CDR2 reads SYDVKM. V shed 6 bases and J shed 6 bases, with 11 bases lying between them. Here the CDR3 reads CASRPDLAEAFF. CDR3 nucleotides: TGTGCCAGCAGGCCTGACCTTGCTGAAGCTTTCTTT.

This chain uses TRBV12-5 with TRBJ2-3, with 10 bases matching TRBD1. Trimming at V came to 7 bases and at J to 7 bases, leaving 11 bases not matched to a gene. The CDR3 is 15 amino acids. The germline V gene has CDR1 LGHNT and CDR2 FRNRAP. CDR3 bases: TGTGCTAGTGCTGAACGACAGGGGGCTTTTAATACGCAGTATTTT. It codes for CASAERQGAFNTQYF.

The V and J genes are TRBV6-1 and TRBJ2-7; 12 nucleotides agree with TRBD1. The CDR3 sequence is 14 residues long. After removal of 3 bases from V and 6 bases from J, the junction contained 3 bases not matched to a gene. Germline-derived CDR1 and CDR2 are MNHNS and SASEGT. The CDR3 nucleotides read TGTGCCAGCAGTGACCGGGACAGGGGGCTCGAGCAGTACTTC. It yields the protein CASSDRDRGLEQYF.

This rearrangement joins TRBV7-2 to TRBJ1-2; the match to TRBD1 covers 8 bases. Germline assignment: CDR1 SGHTA and CDR2 FQGNSA. J gave up 5 bases and V 4 bases, and 12 bases lay outside the gene matches. CDR3 length: 16 residues. The CDR3 sequence is CASSSLRGQGPYGYTF. CDR3 coding DNA: TGTGCCAGCAGCTCACTCCGAGGACAGGGCCCATATGGCTACACCTTC.

The CDR3 DNA reads TGTGCCAGCAGTTTCCGACAGTGGGATCAGCCCCAGCATTTT. Amino acids: CASSFRQWDQPQHF. The chain combines TRBV6-5 with TRBJ1-5; maybe TRBD1 (5 bases). Between the trimmed V and J ends, which lost 4 bases and 5 bases, there was a span of 12 bases. Looked up from germline, CDR1 is MNHEY and CDR2 is SVGAGI. This CDR3 has 14 amino acids.

The chain recombines TRBV12-3 or TRBV12-4 with TRBJ1-2, with a possible D match to TRBD1 (5 bases). The V end was cut by 4 bases, the J end by 14 bases, with 17 bases between. The length of the CDR3 is 12 residues. The CDR3 loop is CASSSSTYQGTF. In nucleotides, the CDR3 is TGTGCCAGCAGTTCATCGACTTATCAGGGAACCTTC.

V usage is TRBV14 and J usage is TRBJ1-1; D remains unclear. Germline assignment: CDR1 SGHDN and CDR2 FVKESK. The CDR3 runs to 16 residues. The V gene lost 0 bases and the J gene lost 4 bases, with 15 bases spanning the gap. CDR3 amino acids: CASSQEGLGTGTEAFF. The CDR3 region has the DNA TGTGCCAGCAGCCAAGAAGGTTTAGGCACTGGCACTGAAGCTTTCTTT.

This clone appeared once. This chain uses TRBV4-1 with TRBJ2-3, with 9 bases fitting TRBD2. V trimming: 4 bases; J trimming: 2 bases; junction bases outside the gene matches: 7. This CDR3 region has 16 residues. Germline V gene lookup returns CDR1 MGHRA and CDR2 YSYEKL. The CDR3 sequence: CASSLLGGGVTDTQYF. The CDR3 bases are TGCGCCAGCAGCCTCCTTGGCGGGGGGGTCACAGATACGCAGTATTTT.

The genes are TRBV7-8 and TRBJ2-5; tentatively, D is TRBD1 or TRBD2 (5 bases each). The CDR3 consists of 15 residues. Between the trimmed V and J ends, which lost 2 bases and 0 bases, there was a span of 10 bases. In germline, CDR1 is SGHVS, CDR2 FQNEAQ. The CDR3 sequence: CASSLNWGYQETQYF. The CDR3 coding sequence is TGTGCCAGCAGCTTAAATTGGGGGTACCAAGAGACCCAGTACTTC.

The rearrangement uses TRBV9 and TRBJ2-2; a weak D match, TRBD1 (5 bases). Trimming removed 7 bases from V and 4 bases from J, with 14 bases in between. This CDR3 contains 14 residues. Germline V gene data show CDR1 as SGDLS and CDR2 as YYNGEE. The CDR3 sequence is CASGRTGLTGELFF. The DNA of the CDR3 is TGTGCCAGCGGACGAACAGGTCTCACCGGGGAGCTGTTTTTT.

V usage is TRBV4-2 and J usage is TRBJ2-5, with 9 bases matching TRBD2. This CDR3 has 15 amino acids. Germline values: CDR1 LGHNA, CDR2 YNFKEQ. The trim removed 2 bases at V and 1 base at J, leaving 2 bases unmatched. CDR3 sequence (DNA): TGTGCCAGCAGCCAACAGCGGGGGGCCCAAGAGACCCAGTACTTC. It yields the protein CASSQQRGAQETQYF.

The chain employs TRBV5-1 and TRBJ2-5, with D possibly TRBD2 on 6 matching bases. The V and J ends lost 0 bases and 3 bases respectively, with 9 bases between them. The CDR3 has 14 residues. Germline CDR1 SGHRS, CDR2 YFSETQ. The CDR3 region has the DNA TGCGCCAGCAGCTTGGCATCTAGCGAAGAGACCCAGTACTTC. Translation gives CASSLASSEETQYF. The full variable domain, with the rest looked up from reference TRBV5-1 and TRBJ2-5, is KAGVTQTPRYLIKTRGQQVTLSCSPISGHRSVSWYQQTPGQGLQFLFEYFSETQRNKGNFPGRFSGRQFSNSRSEMNVSTLELGDSALYLCASSLASSEETQYFGPGTRLLVL.

The V and J genes are TRBV13 and TRBJ2-2; no clear D gene. The V end lost 5 bases, the J end lost 0 bases, and 16 bases lay between the germline ends. The CDR3 runs 17 residues. The V gene's germline CDR1 is PRHDT and CDR2 FYEKMQ (reference sequence). Here the CDR3 DNA reads TGTGCCAGCAGCGCCCCTAGGAGCGAGCCGAACACCGGGGAGCTGTTTTTT. The encoded protein is CASSAPRSEPNTGELFF.

V gene TRBV19 combines with J gene TRBJ1-2; TRBD1 agrees at 7 bases. The CDR3 spans 16 residues. After removal of 3 bases from V and 8 bases from J, the junction contained 15 bases not matched to a gene. The germline V gene encodes CDR1 LNHDA and CDR2 SQIVND (reference sequence). The CDR3 DNA sequence: TGTGCCAGTAGTATTAGGGTCGGACAGGCCCGGTCCGGCTACACCTTC. It yields the protein CASSIRVGQARSGYTF.